What follows describes a single TCR beta chain. As processed by the authors: Estimates of nucleated cell counts were drawn from the amplification of reference gene primers. The data were produced by immunoSEQ multiplex PCR, yet TCRdb's version contains in-frame clones alone and is incomplete. That table furnishes V, J and clone size, whereas the DNA furnished D and trimming. The top ten hold 20% to 25% of the sample, which has about 92,000 clones, 72% seen once. This sample was included in a study of blood T cell repertoires in COVID-19. Turning to the study itself: From the United States, Italy and Spain came samples of acute and convalescent COVID-19. Sources were T cells, B-cell-depleted T cells, or PBMCs; the material itself was cDNA or gDNA.

This CDR3 region has 14 residues. The junction had 3 bases not matched to a gene; V was cut back by 5 bases and J by 4 bases. Germline CDR1 is SGHNT and CDR2 is YENEEA. The V call is TRBV11-3, the J call TRBJ2-3; 10 bases match TRBD2. The sequenced sample consisted of peripheral blood. This TCR derives from a woman in her fifties or sixties in a cohort sampled during active or convalescent COVID-19. Here the CDR3 DNA reads TGTGCCAGCAGCGCACTAGCGGGGTCAGATACGCAGTATTTT. Protein: CASSALAGSDTQYF.